These 4 T cell receptor beta chains were sequenced from one sample in a study of blood T cell repertoires in COVID-19. Repertoires were generated with immunoSEQ multiplex PCR, while TCRdb's copy carries only in-frame clones and drops some. The sample has 100,000 to 110,000 clones, 70% to 90% seen once. Material: peripheral blood. These receptors all come from a human donor in a cohort sampled during active COVID-19.

The rearrangement uses TRBV3-1 (or the pseudogene TRBV3-2) and TRBJ2-5, with 13 nucleotides matching TRBD2. The CDR3 totals 19 residues. Germline trimming cut 4 bases from V and 4 bases from J; bases unmatched to any gene: 15. Germline-derived CDR1 and CDR2 are LGHDT and YNNKEL (reference sequence). CDR3 nucleotide sequence: TGTGCCAGCAGCCGCCTCACTAGCGGGAGGGCCATAATTACAGAGACCCAGTACTTC. Amino acid sequence: CASSRLTSGRAIITETQYF.

For the CDR3, the DNA is TGTGCCAGCAGCCAGTTAGGACAGGGGGCGAGCACTGAAGCTTTCTTT. As protein: CASSQLGQGASTEAFF. The V and J genes are TRBV16 and TRBJ1-1, with 11 bases aligning to TRBD1. J lost 4 bases, V lost 3 bases, and 7 bases had no gene match. Germline V lookup: CDR1 KGHSY, CDR2 FQNENV. CDR3 length equals 16 residues.

The V gene is TRBV9, the J gene TRBJ2-1; 8 bases align to TRBD1. The germline V gene encodes CDR1 SGDLS and CDR2 YYNGEE. V trimming: 4 bases; J trimming: 5 bases; junction bases outside the gene matches: 14. The CDR3 spans 17 residues. The CDR3 is CASSTRPRTGSHNEQFF. The DNA of the CDR3 is TGTGCCAGCAGCACACGTCCCAGGACAGGGAGCCACAATGAGCAGTTCTTC.

The chain links TRBV19 to TRBJ1-2, with D possibly matching TRBD1 (6 bases). The CDR3 covers 16 residues. V lost 6 bases to trimming and J lost 1 base, with 18 bases between them. CDR1 is LNHDA, CDR2 SQIVND, per germline (reference sequence). The CDR3 bases are TGTGCCAGTAGAGGAGCATCAGGGGTCGATAACTATGGCTACACCTTC. It is translated as CASRGASGVDNYGYTF.